This T cell receptor (beta chain) was captured by sequencing in a study of T cell repertoires in cytomegalovirus infection (dated by TCRdb to the late 2010s). Describing the broader study: Donor HLA type was relevant to the analysis, because carriage of CMV infection together with the matching HLA type was indicated by public TCR beta signatures. Paper-wide results and their limitations: The ex vivo response was dominated by HLA-C-restricted CMV-specific TCR beta clonotypes, which also provided the single most frequent clonotype in two of eight donors. In both this cohort and an independent cohort of 352 donors, the cumulative frequency of public TCR beta family members distinguished carriers of CMV infection plus the relevant HLA type.

The sample was run on an Illumina HiSeq 1500. TCRdb trimmed public reads at Q25 via fastp, called clones via MiXCR and kept in-frame beta chains. When rows share a CDR3 protein, they turn into one entry using the most common DNA and genes. For this sample the table gives 500,000 or so distinct CDR3 sequences, of which approximately 15% were detected only once. The ten largest make up more than 20% of the sample. As for this clonotype: What antigen it recognizes has not been identified. Base qualities are not at hand, and no much larger clone is one base apart.

This TCR derives from a human donor in good health (CMV status not recorded). Some clones in this sample may be carry-over from other donors' samples. What was sequenced was CD8+ T cells from PBMCs.

The nucleotide sequence is TGTGCCAGTAGTACGGACAGGGCCAACTATGGCTACACCTTC. Translated, this is CASSTDRANYGYTF. Recombination linked TRBV19 to TRBJ1-2; the junction holds 8 bases that match TRBD1. Germline trimming: 4 bases from V, 2 bases from J; junction bases outside gene matches: 3. The CDR3 has 14 amino acids, counting the end cysteine and phenylalanine. The only DNA kept is the CDR3, 42 bases in frame from the first base. The germline V gene (reference sequence) specifies LNHDA as CDR1 and SQIVND as CDR2.